The 27 T cell receptor beta chains below come from one sample, sequenced in a study of cytomegalovirus exposure and HLA in healthy donors. PCR primers comprised 60 Vbeta and 13 Jbeta primers. Clones were read by immunoSEQ multiplex PCR, and TCRdb kept only the in-frame ones, dropping some. The sample includes about 130,000 clones, 65% to 80% of them seen just once. Sequenced material: PBMCs. The receptors here all came from a middle-aged man in good health and CMV-seronegative.

The CDR3 DNA sequence: TGTGCCAGCAGCTTGCTGGGGCGCGGCACAGATACGCAGTATTTT. It specifies CASSLLGRGTDTQYF. The V and J genes are TRBV5-6 and TRBJ2-3, with TRBD1 as a possible D gene (5 bases). The V end was cut by 1 base, the J end by 1 base, with 10 bases between. The CDR3 consists of 15 residues. Looked up from germline, CDR1 is SGHDT and CDR2 is YYEEEE.

The V and J genes are TRBV28 and TRBJ1-4; no clear D. Germline CDR1 reads MDHEN; CDR2 reads SYDVKM. V gave up 8 bases and J gave up 8 bases, with 12 bases separating them. CDR3 size: 12 residues. The CDR3 DNA reads TGTGCCAGCGGGGAGGGAGGCGAAAAACTGTTTTTT. Translated: CASGEGGEKLFF.

CDR3 protein: CASSEGRVGNTIYF. The CDR3 DNA reads as TGTGCCAGCAGTGAGGGCAGGGTTGGAAACACCATATATTTT. This chain links TRBV6-4 with TRBJ1-3; the D gene is possibly TRBD1 (5 bases). CDR1 and CDR2 from the germline V gene are MRHNA and SNTAGT. V lost 3 bases to trimming and J lost 3 bases, with 9 bases between them. The CDR3 totals 14 residues.

V usage is TRBV14 and J usage is TRBJ1-2; 9 nucleotides line up with TRBD1. This CDR3 has 13 amino acids. Germline CDR1 is SGHDN and CDR2 is FVKESK. The ends lost 4 bases at V and 8 bases at J; junction bases unmatched: 5. CDR3 sequence: CASSPGQGVGYTF. The CDR3 bases are TGTGCCAGCAGCCCGGGACAGGGAGTAGGCTACACCTTC.

This clone occurred a few times. This chain links TRBV10-3 with TRBJ2-5, with 9 bases identical to TRBD2. With 5 bases clipped from V and 0 bases from J, the junction kept 10 bases outside the gene matches. Germline loops: CDR1 ENHRY, CDR2 SYGVKD. The CDR3 totals 17 residues. CDR3 sequence: CAISSRAGLAYQETQYF. CDR3 nucleotide sequence: TGTGCCATCAGTAGTAGAGCTGGACTAGCGTACCAAGAGACCCAGTACTTC.

This clone was counted only a few times. V is TRBV27 and J is TRBJ2-7; 13 bases are shared with TRBD2. The V segment lost 5 bases and the J segment 2 bases; nucleotides outside the gene matches: 3. This CDR3 comprises 15 residues. The germline V gene has CDR1 MNHEY and CDR2 SMNVEV (reference sequence). CDR3 loop: CASSPGLAGAYEQYF. The CDR3 nucleotides read TGTGCCAGCAGTCCCGGACTAGCGGGGGCCTACGAGCAGTACTTC.

The V call is TRBV30, the J call TRBJ1-5, with 7 bases aligning to TRBD1. CDR3 length: 13 amino acids. Germline CDR1 GTSNPN, CDR2 SVGIG (reference sequence). Trimming removed 3 bases from V and 4 bases from J; junction bases left unmatched: 3. CDR3 in DNA: TGTGCCTGGAGCGCACAGGGGAATCAGCCCCAGCATTTT. It specifies CAWSAQGNQPQHF.

This clone was observed a handful of times. J is TRBJ2-1 and V is TRBV6-1, with 7 bases fitting TRBD2. Germline trimming cut 10 bases from V and 2 bases from J; bases unmatched to any gene: 11. From germline, CDR1 is MNHNS and CDR2 SASEGT. CDR3 length: 15 amino acids. The CDR3 coding sequence is TGTGCCACCGCGGAGGGACTACAAACCTACAATGAGCAGTTCTTC. This translates into CATAEGLQTYNEQFF.

This clone turned up a few times. The chain carries TRBV6-5 and TRBJ2-3; 14 bases agree with TRBD2. CDR1 is MNHEY and CDR2 is SVGAGI in the germline V gene. The CDR3 consists of 14 residues. V shed 4 bases and J 6 bases; nucleotides not matched to a gene: 0. The CDR3 sequence: CASSWTSGGDTQYF. The CDR3 DNA reads as TGTGCCAGCAGTTGGACTAGCGGGGGGGATACGCAGTATTTT.

V usage is TRBV9 and J usage is TRBJ2-1, with TRBD2 matching over 8 bases. Unmatched junction bases numbered 10, after V lost 7 bases and J lost 7 bases. The CDR3 is 14 residues long. Per the germline V gene, CDR1 is SGDLS and CDR2 is YYNGEE. The CDR3 DNA reads as TGTGCCAGCGTACAAGGACTAGCATGGAATGAGCAGTTCTTC. This translates into CASVQGLAWNEQFF.

V gene TRBV11-2 combines with J gene TRBJ2-7; 8 bases map to TRBD1. V gave up 6 bases and J gave up 1 base; unmatched junction bases: 2. The CDR3 length is 13 residues. The V gene's germline CDR1 is SGHAT and CDR2 FQNNGV. The CDR3 DNA follows: TGTGCCAGCAGGTGGACAGGGTCCTACGAGCAGTACTTC. Translation: CASRWTGSYEQYF.

The chain is built from TRBV6-6 and TRBJ2-5; D unresolved. The CDR3 covers 12 residues. Trimming took off 0 bases at V and 5 bases at J, with 4 bases between the two ends. Looked up from germline, CDR1 is MNHNY and CDR2 is SVGAGI (reference sequence). CDR3 region: CASSYSTETQYF. The CDR3 DNA reads as TGTGCCAGCAGTTACTCCACTGAGACCCAGTACTTC.

A single count supports this clone. CDR3 nucleotide sequence: TGTGCCAGCAGTAGACTAGCGGGAGGGCCTTACGAGCAGTACTTC. Encoded protein: CASSRLAGGPYEQYF. The J gene is TRBJ2-7, the V gene TRBV11-2; 14 bases fit TRBD2. Germline V CDR1 and CDR2: SGHAT, FQNNGV. The CDR3 runs to 15 residues. After removal of 6 bases from V and 4 bases from J, the junction contained 5 bases not matched to a gene.

V gene TRBV5-6 combines with J gene TRBJ1-4; TRBD1 matches at 11 bases. J lost 5 bases, V lost 2 bases, and 2 bases had no gene match. Germline V gene sequence: CDR1 SGHDT, CDR2 YYEEEE. The CDR3 is made up of 15 amino acids. The CDR3 loop reads CASSFGTGGNEKLFF. The CDR3, as DNA: TGTGCCAGCAGCTTTGGGACAGGGGGAAATGAAAAACTGTTTTTT. Drawing the rest from reference TRBV5-6 and TRBJ1-4, the complete variable domain is DAGVTQSPTHLIKTRGQQVTLRCSPKSGHDTVSWYQQALGQGPQFIFQYYEEEERQRGNFPDRFSGHQFPNYSSELNVNALLLGDSALYLCASSFGTGGNEKLFFGSGTQLSVL.

This clone has a single count. The V call is TRBV25-1, the J call TRBJ2-7; tentative D call: TRBD1 (5 bases). The CDR3 is made up of 15 amino acids. V lost 3 bases and J 7 bases, leaving 19 bases between the germline ends. CDR1 MGHDK and CDR2 SYGVNS come from the germline V gene. The CDR3 DNA sequence: TGTGCCAGCAGTGACCCCCGGCAGGGCCTGGGGGAGCAGTACTTC. Protein: CASSDPRQGLGEQYF.

This chain uses TRBV6-6 with TRBJ2-3; TRBD1 agrees at 10 bases. Trimming took 2 bases from V and 3 from J; bases not matched to a gene: 2. The CDR3 is 15 residues long. The germline CDR1 and CDR2 sequences are MNHNY and SVGAGI (reference sequence). The CDR3 here is CASSYRTGGTDTQYF. The CDR3 coding sequence is TGTGCCAGCAGTTACAGGACAGGGGGGACAGATACGCAGTATTTT.

This clone was counted only a few times. The chain couples TRBV7-8 to TRBJ1-5; TRBD1 might be the D (6 bases). Looked up from germline, CDR1 is SGHVS and CDR2 is FQNEAQ. Trimming shortened V by 2 bases and J by 0 bases, and 8 bases separated the two germline ends. The CDR3 is 15 residues long. CDR3 coding DNA: TGTGCCAGCAGCTTACAGGGGAATAGCAATCAGCCCCAGCATTTT. This sequence encodes CASSLQGNSNQPQHF.

The chain links TRBV4-3 to TRBJ2-6; 7 nucleotides align to TRBD1. The CDR3 length is 17 residues. V gave up 1 base and J gave up 2 bases; unmatched junction bases: 5. Looked up from germline, CDR1 is LGHNA and CDR2 is YSLEER. The CDR3 region is CASSQGGQLTGANVLTF. Written as DNA, the CDR3 is TGCGCCAGCAGCCAAGGGGGACAGCTTACTGGGGCCAACGTCCTGACTTTC.

The V call is TRBV27, the J call TRBJ2-7; 7 nucleotides line up with TRBD1. The CDR3 is made up of 14 amino acids. J was trimmed by 5 bases and V by 5 bases; bases with no gene match: 9. Germline V lookup: CDR1 MNHEY, CDR2 SMNVEV (reference sequence). This CDR3 is CASSLRQGKHEQYF. DNA for the CDR3: TGTGCCAGCAGTCTGAGACAGGGTAAGCACGAGCAGTACTTC.

The chain has TRBV6-1 and TRBJ2-3, with a possible D match to TRBD1 (6 bases). V lost 6 bases, J lost 0 bases, and 13 bases lay in between. CDR1 is MNHNS and CDR2 is SASEGT in the germline V gene. This CDR3 has 15 residues. The CDR3 sequence is CASRVGQPSTDTQYF. As DNA, the CDR3 is TGTGCCAGCAGGGTAGGACAGCCAAGCACAGATACGCAGTATTTT.

The rearrangement links TRBV7-9 to TRBJ1-5; possible D gene TRBD1, 6 bases. This CDR3 region has 19 residues. The ends were cut back, 6 bases at V and 0 bases at J, with 24 bases in the middle. The V gene's germline CDR1 is SEHNR and CDR2 FQNEAQ (reference sequence). Here the CDR3 reads CASRTGKGGGKYSNQPQHF. The CDR3 DNA is TGTGCCAGCAGGACCGGTAAGGGGGGGGGAAAGTATAGCAATCAGCCCCAGCATTTT.

This chain uses TRBV6-4 with TRBJ2-7, with TRBD1 as a possible D gene (6 bases). Germline CDR1 MRHNA, CDR2 SNTAGT. The V end lost 6 bases, the J end lost 3 bases, and 15 bases lay between the germline ends. The CDR3 runs to 14 residues. Written as DNA, the CDR3 is TGTGCCAGCAGAGAAACAGGGATCTTCTACGAGCAGTACTTC. Translated: CASRETGIFYEQYF.

The rearrangement joins TRBV7-9 to TRBJ2-2, with a tentative D call TRBD2 (6 bases). V lost 0 bases and J 2 bases, leaving 7 bases between the germline ends. CDR3 length: 15 residues. Per the germline V gene, CDR1 is SEHNR and CDR2 is FQNEAQ (reference sequence). The CDR3 loop reads CASSLAGGNTGELFF. The CDR3 coding sequence is TGTGCCAGCAGCTTAGCGGGAGGAAACACCGGGGAGCTGTTTTTT.

This clone was picked up a small number of times. The J gene is TRBJ2-3, the V gene TRBV5-1; 10 nucleotides line up with TRBD2. V lost 0 bases and J lost 0; bases outside the gene matches: 1. The V gene's germline CDR1 is SGHRS and CDR2 YFSETQ. The CDR3 is 16 amino acids. CDR3 protein: CASSLGLAGSTDTQYF. In nucleotides, the CDR3 is TGCGCCAGCAGCTTGGGACTAGCGGGCAGCACAGATACGCAGTATTTT.

This chain uses TRBV7-2 with TRBJ2-6; no clear D gene. Germline V lookup: CDR1 SGHTA, CDR2 FQGNSA. The CDR3 spans 12 residues. V was trimmed by 8 bases and J by 6 bases, leaving 8 bases between them. The CDR3 region is CASGAVANVLTF. The CDR3 bases are TGTGCCAGCGGTGCAGTGGCCAACGTCCTGACTTTC.

This clone was seen a single time. One junction end does not reproduce the germline sequence, and a read error may be involved. The chain is built from TRBV30 and TRBJ2-5, with D unresolved. This CDR3 comprises 10 residues. Germline V lookup: CDR1 GTSNPN, CDR2 SVGIG (reference sequence). CDR3 sequence: CAWSAPQPHF. Written as DNA, the CDR3 is TGTGCCTGGAGTGCTCCACAACCCCACTTC.

This clone was counted a few times. This rearrangement joins TRBV7-6 to TRBJ2-5, with TRBD2 identical over 12 bases. The CDR3 consists of 16 residues. CDR1 and CDR2 from the germline V gene are SGHVS and FNYEAQ. With V trimmed by 1 base and J by 5 bases, 5 bases remained unmatched. CDR3 amino acids: CASSLEPLAGGETQYF. The CDR3 nucleotides read TGTGCCAGCAGCTTAGAGCCGCTAGCGGGAGGGGAGACCCAGTACTTC.